The clone carrying this TCR beta chain has just a few counts. What it binds is not known. RNA transcripts yielded amplified TCR beta CDR3 regions. Researchers ran a first-round RT-PCR on the TCR CDR3 using the HTBI primer set. TCRdb reanalysed the multiplex PCR reads using MiXCR and keeps one entry per CDR3 protein. The repertoire holds under 250,000 distinct CDR3 sequences, with almost 25% as singletons. V lost 5 bases and J lost 6; bases outside the gene matches: 10. CDR1 and CDR2 (germline): MNHNS, SASEGT. This CDR3 has 14 amino acids. This entry belongs to a study of T cells in Graves' hyperthyroidism and ophthalmopathy. Overall study results and limits: Expanded thyroid clonotypes (above 0.001) were mostly also found in blood. Separation of ophthalmopathy from stable hyperthyroidism was achieved by a 13 V-J model. In validation, the model predicted ophthalmopathy. These predictions came a median roughly 7.1 months before onset.

With duration under 3 months, ophthalmopathy was active: Clinical Activity Score at least 3, NOSPECS at least 4. The V call is TRBV6-1, the J call TRBJ2-7, with TRBD1 matching 7 bases. Sequencing used blood. The clonotype originates from a woman aged 40 to 55 with Graves' ophthalmopathy. Written as DNA, the CDR3 is TGTGCCAGCAGTCCGACTCGACAGGGCGGCGAGCAGTACTTC. It is translated as CASSPTRQGGEQYF.